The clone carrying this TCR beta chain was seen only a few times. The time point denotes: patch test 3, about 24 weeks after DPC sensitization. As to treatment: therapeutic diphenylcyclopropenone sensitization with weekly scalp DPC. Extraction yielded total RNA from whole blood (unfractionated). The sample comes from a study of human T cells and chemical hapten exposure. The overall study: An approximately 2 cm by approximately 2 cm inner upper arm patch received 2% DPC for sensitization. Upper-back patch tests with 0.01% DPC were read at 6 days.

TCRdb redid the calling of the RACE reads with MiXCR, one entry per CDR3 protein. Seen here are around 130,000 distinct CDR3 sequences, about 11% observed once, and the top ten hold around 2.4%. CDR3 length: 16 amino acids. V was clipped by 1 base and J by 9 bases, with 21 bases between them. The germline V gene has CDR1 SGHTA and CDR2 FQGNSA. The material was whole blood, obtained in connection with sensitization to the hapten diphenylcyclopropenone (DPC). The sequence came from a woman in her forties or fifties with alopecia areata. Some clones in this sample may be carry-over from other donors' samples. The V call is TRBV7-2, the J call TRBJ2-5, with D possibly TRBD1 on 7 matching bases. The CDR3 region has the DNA TGTGCCAGCAGCTTAGGACAGGGCCGATACAGGGAGGCCCAGTACTTC. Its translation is CASSLGQGRYREAQYF.